A single T cell receptor (beta chain) is shown here with its context. The source of the sample is a study of T cells after yellow fever vaccination. Trimming removed 0 bases from V and 2 bases from J, with 18 bases in between. Germline V gene sequence: CDR1 MNHEY, CDR2 SVGEGT. This CDR3 contains 18 residues. TCRdb re-called the 5' RACE reads with MiXCR, one entry per CDR3 protein. Seen here are under 400,000 distinct CDR3 sequences, 9.5% to 13% observed once, and the top ten hold around 18%. Sequenced here: PBMCs, sampled on the day of the first yellow fever vaccination. The receptor was derived from a man aged 18 to 30 who received the YFV17D yellow fever vaccine. The chain carries TRBV6-2 or TRBV6-3 and TRBJ2-3; D might be TRBD2 (6 bases). The CDR3 sequence: CASSYSPAGDSYTDTQYF. Here the CDR3 DNA reads TGTGCCAGCAGTTACTCCCCGGCCGGGGACTCCTACACAGATACGCAGTATTTT.